What follows are 11 T cell receptor beta chains derived from one specimen sequenced in a study of beta chain features in type 1 diabetes. The isolated RNA, all of it, was reverse transcribed, so expressed TCRB transcripts were what got sequenced. The assay was immunoSEQ multiplex PCR, and TCRdb's table has in-frame clones only and misses some. The data show 500,000 to 700,000 clones, roughly a sixth seen once. Sequenced sample: naive CD4+ T cells from blood. The receptors were sampled from a man between 18 and 35 years old in good health.

This clone was detected ten times or more. V usage is TRBV11-2 and J usage is TRBJ2-4; TRBD1 might be the D (5 bases). The CDR3 length is 16 residues. The germline gives CDR1 SGHAT, CDR2 FQNNGV. Deletions cut 0 bases from V and 2 bases from J, with 11 bases between. CDR3 DNA: TGTGCCAGCAGCTTAGAGGCCCAGGGAACCAAAAACATTCAGTACTTC. This sequence encodes CASSLEAQGTKNIQYF.

The V and J genes are TRBV28 and TRBJ2-7; maybe TRBD1 (5 bases). The V gene lost 1 base and the J gene lost 6 bases, with 7 bases spanning the gap. The CDR3 runs to 12 residues. The germline CDR1 and CDR2 sequences are MDHEN and SYDVKM. The CDR3 nucleotides are TGTGCCAGCAGTTTATCCCAGGGCGAGCAGTACTTC. Translation: CASSLSQGEQYF.

The sample holds a few counts of this clone. This chain links TRBV6-6 with TRBJ2-1; D gene unclear. CDR1 MNHNY and CDR2 SVGAGI come from the germline V gene (reference sequence). This CDR3 comprises 15 residues. With 2 bases removed from V and 8 bases from J, the gap between germline ends came to 16 bases. In DNA, the CDR3 is TGTGCCAGCAGTTACGGGCAGACCCCGGCGGATGAGCAGTTCTTC. It is translated as CASSYGQTPADEQFF.

This clone was seen a handful of times. This chain links TRBV6-6 with TRBJ1-1; D is uncertain. Trimming stripped 6 bases from V and 1 base from J, with 9 bases between. The CDR3 runs to 13 residues. The V gene's germline CDR1 is MNHNY and CDR2 SVGAGI (reference sequence). The CDR3 DNA follows: TGTGCCAGCAGCCTTACAAGGAACACTGAAGCTTTCTTT. Translating gives CASSLTRNTEAFF.

The genes are TRBV27 and TRBJ1-2, with 8 bases matching TRBD1. Losses at the gene ends were 5 bases for V and 5 bases for J; bases not matched to a gene: 7. The CDR3 contains 14 residues. Germline V gives CDR1 MNHEY, CDR2 SMNVEV (reference sequence). The CDR3 DNA reads as TGTGCCAGCAGTCCAAGGGACAGGTATTATGGCTACACCTTC. It translates to CASSPRDRYYGYTF.

The chain joins TRBV4-2 to TRBJ1-1; no clear D gene. The V end lost 0 bases, the J end lost 0 bases, and 11 bases lay between the germline ends. This CDR3 is built from 16 residues. Germline V gene data show CDR1 as LGHNA and CDR2 as YNFKEQ. The chain's CDR3 is CASSQDPSRLNTEAFF. The CDR3 coding sequence is TGTGCCAGCAGCCAAGATCCGTCCAGGTTGAACACTGAAGCTTTCTTT.

This clone was seen a handful of times. V and J are TRBV7-9 and TRBJ1-1, with D perhaps TRBD1 (5 bases). The CDR3 has 15 residues. CDR1 is SEHNR, CDR2 FQNEAQ, per germline (reference sequence). The V end lost 3 bases, the J end lost 1 base, and 12 bases lay between the germline ends. The CDR3 DNA reads as TGTGCCAGCAGCTTCATGGGACTCAAGAACACTGAAGCTTTCTTT. Residues: CASSFMGLKNTEAFF.

This clone was seen a handful of times. The CDR3 DNA sequence: TGTGCCAGCTCACCTGGACAGGGTACGTGGTTCTTC. It codes for CASSPGQGTWFF. The V gene is TRBV18, the J gene TRBJ2-1; 8 positions match TRBD1. Losses at the gene ends were 3 bases for V and 15 bases for J; bases not matched to a gene: 7. CDR1 is KGHSH, CDR2 LQKENI, per germline. The CDR3 has 12 residues.

The chain is built from TRBV19 and TRBJ1-5, with D possibly being TRBD1 (6 bases). V was shortened by 0 bases and J by 4 bases, with 13 bases between the two germline ends. CDR3 length equals 16 residues. The germline gives CDR1 LNHDA, CDR2 SQIVND (reference sequence). CDR3 sequence reads: CASSIDPGHQNQPQHF. CDR3 DNA sequence: TGTGCCAGTAGTATAGACCCGGGACACCAAAATCAGCCCCAGCATTTT.

There are a few counts of this clone. The CDR3: CASSQVGGWETQYF. In DNA form, the CDR3 reads TGTGCCAGCAGCCAAGTAGGGGGTTGGGAGACCCAGTACTTC. This chain joins TRBV4-2 and TRBJ2-5; a weak D match, TRBD1 (6 bases). V dropped 1 base and J dropped 5 bases, with 11 bases sitting between them. This CDR3 comprises 14 residues. Germline V gene data show CDR1 as LGHNA and CDR2 as YNFKEQ.

This clone was observed a handful of times. The CDR3 sequence: CASSLSAYNEQFF. The DNA of the CDR3 is TGTGCCAGCAGCTTAAGCGCATACAATGAGCAGTTCTTC. This chain uses TRBV7-2 with TRBJ2-1, with D uncertain. This CDR3 spans 13 amino acids. Germline CDR1 SGHTA, CDR2 FQGNSA. The V and J ends lost 2 bases and 4 bases respectively, with 6 bases between them.